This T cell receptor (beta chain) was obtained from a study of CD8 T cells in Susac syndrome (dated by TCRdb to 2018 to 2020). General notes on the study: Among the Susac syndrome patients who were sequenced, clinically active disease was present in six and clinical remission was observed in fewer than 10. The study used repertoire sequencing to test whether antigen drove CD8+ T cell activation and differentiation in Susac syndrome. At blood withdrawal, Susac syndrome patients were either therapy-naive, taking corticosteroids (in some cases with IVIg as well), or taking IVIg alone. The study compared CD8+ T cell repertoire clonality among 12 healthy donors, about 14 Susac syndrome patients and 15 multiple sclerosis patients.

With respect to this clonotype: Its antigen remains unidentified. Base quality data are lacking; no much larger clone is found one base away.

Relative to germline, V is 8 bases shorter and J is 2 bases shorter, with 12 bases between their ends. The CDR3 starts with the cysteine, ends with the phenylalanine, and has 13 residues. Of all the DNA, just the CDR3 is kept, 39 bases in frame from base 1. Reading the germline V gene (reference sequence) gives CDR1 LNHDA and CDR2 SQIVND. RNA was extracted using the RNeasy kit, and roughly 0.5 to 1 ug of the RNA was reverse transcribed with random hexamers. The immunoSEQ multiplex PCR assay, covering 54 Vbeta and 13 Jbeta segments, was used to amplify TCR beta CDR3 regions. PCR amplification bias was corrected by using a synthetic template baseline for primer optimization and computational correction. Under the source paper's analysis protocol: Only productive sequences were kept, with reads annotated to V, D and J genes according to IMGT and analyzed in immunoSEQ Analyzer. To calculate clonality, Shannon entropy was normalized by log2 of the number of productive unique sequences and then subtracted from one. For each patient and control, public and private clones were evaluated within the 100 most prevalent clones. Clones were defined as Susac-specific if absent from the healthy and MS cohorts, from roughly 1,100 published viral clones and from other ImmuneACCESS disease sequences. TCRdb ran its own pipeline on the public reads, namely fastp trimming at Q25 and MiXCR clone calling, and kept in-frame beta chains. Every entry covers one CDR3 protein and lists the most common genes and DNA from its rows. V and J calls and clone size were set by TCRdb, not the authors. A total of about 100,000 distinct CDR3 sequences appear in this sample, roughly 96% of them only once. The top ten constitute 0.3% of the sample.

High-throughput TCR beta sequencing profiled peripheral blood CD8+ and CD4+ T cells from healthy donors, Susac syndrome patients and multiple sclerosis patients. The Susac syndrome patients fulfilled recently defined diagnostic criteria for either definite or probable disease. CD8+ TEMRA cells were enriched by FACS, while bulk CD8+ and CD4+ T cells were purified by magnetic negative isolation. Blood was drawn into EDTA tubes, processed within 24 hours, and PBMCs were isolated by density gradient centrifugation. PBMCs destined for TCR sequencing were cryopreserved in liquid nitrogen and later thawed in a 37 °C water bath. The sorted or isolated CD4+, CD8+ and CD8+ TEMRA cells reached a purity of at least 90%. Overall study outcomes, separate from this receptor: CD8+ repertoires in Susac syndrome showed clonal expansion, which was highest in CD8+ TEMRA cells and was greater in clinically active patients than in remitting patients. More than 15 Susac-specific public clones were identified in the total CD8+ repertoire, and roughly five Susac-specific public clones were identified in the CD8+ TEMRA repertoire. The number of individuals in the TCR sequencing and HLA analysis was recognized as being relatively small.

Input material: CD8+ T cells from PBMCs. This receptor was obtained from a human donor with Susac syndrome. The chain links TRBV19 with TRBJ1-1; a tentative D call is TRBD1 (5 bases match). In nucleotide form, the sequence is TGTGCCAGTGCCCGGGGGATAAACACTGAAGCTTTCTTT. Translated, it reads CASARGINTEAFF. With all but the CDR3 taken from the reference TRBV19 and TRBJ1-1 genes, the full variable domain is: DGGITQSPKYLFRKEGQNVTLSCEQNLNHDAMYWYRQDPGQGLRLIYYSQIVNDFQKGDIAEGYSVSREKKESFPLTVTSAQKNPTAFYLCASARGINTEAFFGQGTRLTVV.